A single sample is the source of the 9 T cell receptor beta chains below, sequenced in a study of breast tumors, draining lymph nodes, adjacent tissues. MiXCR was run by TCRdb on the multiplex PCR reads, yielding one entry per CDR3 protein. The table shows under 110,000 distinct CDR3 sequences, with roughly 33% occurring only once. Breast cancer patients provided tissue from their axillary draining lymph nodes. Source material: axillary lymph node tissue. These receptors were collected from a female donor with breast cancer. Some clones in this sample may be carry-over from other donors' samples.

The chain is built from TRBV2 and TRBJ1-2; no firm D call. The ends were cut back, 7 bases at V and 4 bases at J, with 13 bases in the middle. The CDR3 has 13 amino acids. CDR1 is SNHLY and CDR2 is FYNNEI in the germline V gene. The CDR3 region is CASTEGVLYGYTF. The CDR3 DNA is TGTGCCAGCACCGAGGGTGTTCTCTATGGCTACACCTTC.

This sequence joins TRBV2 and TRBJ1-4; 7 bases agree with TRBD1. Trimming took 7 bases from V and 7 from J; bases not matched to a gene: 9. The CDR3 is made up of 14 amino acids. Germline CDR1 is SNHLY and CDR2 is FYNNEI. CDR3 in DNA: TGTGCCAGCACCGAGGACAGGTTGGGTGAAAAACTGTTTTTT. Its protein is CASTEDRLGEKLFF.

This clonotype was counted many times. J is TRBJ2-5 and V is TRBV19, with D perhaps TRBD1 (6 bases). With 6 bases removed from V and 5 bases from J, the gap between germline ends came to 16 bases. This CDR3 has 14 residues. Germline V gives CDR1 LNHDA, CDR2 SQIVND (reference sequence). CDR3 in amino acids: CASSARGPGETQYF. The CDR3, as DNA: TGTGCCAGTAGCGCCAGGGGCCCAGGCGAGACCCAGTACTTC.

This clonotype has a count of ten or more. The chain is built from TRBV7-9 and TRBJ2-5, with 8 nucleotides matching TRBD1. The germline V gene has CDR1 SEHNR and CDR2 FQNEAQ (reference sequence). This CDR3 contains 14 residues. Trimming took 5 bases from V and 5 from J; bases not matched to a gene: 7. The CDR3 bases are TGTGCCAGCAGCCTCCAGGGGGCTGGGGAGACCCAGTACTTC. It specifies CASSLQGAGETQYF.

This chain joins TRBV12-3 or TRBV12-4 and TRBJ2-1, with 12 positions matching TRBD1. CDR3 size: 12 residues. The J segment lost 15 bases and the V segment lost 6 bases, leaving 6 bases of the junction unmatched. The CDR3 DNA reads as TGTGCCAGCAGGCCGGGGACAGGGGGCTTGTTCTTC. Encoded protein: CASRPGTGGLFF.

This clonotype was observed many times. A read error may explain this, as a much larger clone is one base away. This chain joins TRBV6-5 and TRBJ2-1; D is unresolved. CDR3 size: 14 residues. The V end was cut by 5 bases, the J end by 2 bases, with 10 bases between. Germline V CDR1 and CDR2: MNHEY, SVGAGI. CDR3 bases: TGTGCCAGCAGTCATGATACTACCTACAATGAGCAGTTCTTC. It is translated as CASSHDTTYNEQFF.

In its sample, this clonotype was seen many times. The genes are TRBV9 and TRBJ1-6; D possibly corresponds to TRBD1 (5 bases). Trimming cost V 4 bases and J 4 bases, with 9 bases left between them. Germline assignment: CDR1 SGDLS and CDR2 YYNGEE. The CDR3 length is 14 residues. The CDR3 protein is CASSPGLYNSPLHF. CDR3 bases: TGTGCCAGCAGCCCGGGACTGTATAATTCACCCCTCCACTTT.

In its sample, this clonotype was seen many times. This rearrangement joins TRBV12-3 or TRBV12-4 to TRBJ2-5, with unresolved D. This CDR3 region has 13 residues. Trimming left V 6 bases short and J 5 bases short, with 13 bases between. CDR3 DNA sequence: TGTGCCAGCAGACCCGAACTCGTTGAGACCCAGTACTTC. As protein: CASRPELVETQYF.

For this clonotype: One end of the junction is discordant with germline, which a read error may explain. The gene calls are TRBV5-6 and TRBJ1-3; unclear D gene. CDR3 length: 16 residues. In germline, CDR1 is SGHDT, CDR2 YYEEEE. CDR3 nucleotide sequence: TGTGCCAGCAGCTTGGATCGGGCCCCCTCTGGAAACGCCATATATTTT. Translation gives CASSLDRAPSGNAIYF.